Shown below are 27 T cell receptor beta chains from a single sample sequenced in a study of regulatory T cells in long-lasting Graves disease. Library construction for TCR beta used iRepertoire HTBI primers and Arm-PCR of CDR3 regions. TCRdb used MiXCR to reprocess the multiplex PCR reads, holding one entry per CDR3 protein. Of under 300,000 distinct CDR3 sequences in the sample, around 16% were seen once. Time point given: newly diagnosed GD, antithyroid drugs for less than 3 months. Construction of the TCR library relied on RNA isolated from PBMCs. The sample in question was peripheral blood mononuclear cells (PBMCs), obtained at new diagnosis, from a patient treated with antithyroid drugs. All receptors come from a female donor with Graves disease.

The V and J genes are TRBV13 and TRBJ2-1; 8 bases agree with TRBD2. In germline, CDR1 is PRHDT, CDR2 FYEKMQ (reference sequence). The V and J ends lost 0 bases and 3 bases, in that order; junction bases with no gene match: 10. CDR3 length: 18 residues. The DNA for the CDR3 is TGTGCCAGCAGCTTAGGTAGCGGGATCCCCTCGGGCTACAATGAGCAGTTCTTC. Protein: CASSLGSGIPSGYNEQFF.

There are many counts of this clonotype. The J gene is TRBJ1-1, the V gene TRBV7-3, with 7 bases that match TRBD1. This CDR3 is built from 14 residues. Trimming took 4 bases from V and 0 from J; bases not matched to a gene: 2. The germline gives CDR1 SGHTA, CDR2 FQGTGA. CDR3 coding DNA: TGTGCCAGCAGCTCAGGGGGGATGAACACTGAAGCTTTCTTT. Translation: CASSSGGMNTEAFF.

This clonotype appeared many times. The chain has TRBV3-1 and TRBJ2-1; possibly TRBD2 for D (7 bases). Germline lookup yields CDR1 LGHDT and CDR2 YNNKEL (reference sequence). Trimming stripped 1 base from V and 3 bases from J, with 13 bases between. The CDR3 loop spans 16 amino acids. This CDR3 is CASSQGAGANYNEQFF. In DNA form, the CDR3 reads TGTGCCAGCAGCCAAGGGGCGGGGGCTAACTACAATGAGCAGTTCTTC.

This clonotype was found many times. V gene TRBV10-2 combines with J gene TRBJ2-1; a possible D gene is TRBD2 (6 bases). The germline gives CDR1 WSHSY, CDR2 SAAADI. The CDR3 loop spans 16 amino acids. V lost 1 base, J lost 3 bases, and 13 bases lay in between. DNA for the CDR3: TGCGCCAGCAGTGAGTTTGCACTAGCTGGCTACAATGAGCAGTTCTTC. It is translated as CASSEFALAGYNEQFF.

This clonotype was observed at least ten times. V is TRBV30 and J is TRBJ2-1, with a tentative D call TRBD2 (5 bases). Germline CDR1 reads GTSNPN; CDR2 reads SVGIG (reference sequence). Trimming left V 5 bases short and J 8 bases short, with 25 bases between. The CDR3 totals 16 residues. This CDR3 is CAWQFAVGEWNDEQFF. The DNA of the CDR3 is TGTGCCTGGCAATTCGCAGTCGGGGAATGGAACGATGAGCAGTTCTTC.

This clonotype was observed many times. This chain uses TRBV11-2 with TRBJ2-4; 8 bases align to TRBD2. V was clipped by 5 bases and J by 7 bases; unmatched bases: 4. CDR3 length equals 13 residues. The germline V gene encodes CDR1 SGHAT and CDR2 FQNNGV. For the CDR3, the DNA is TGTGCCAGCAGCGCGGGACTAGAGAACATTCAGTACTTC. This gives the protein CASSAGLENIQYF.

This clonotype has a handful of counts. The V gene is TRBV28, the J gene TRBJ1-2; D remains ambiguous. Per the germline V gene, CDR1 is MDHEN and CDR2 is SYDVKM. Trimming cost V 8 bases and J 5 bases, with 27 bases left between them. The CDR3 contains 17 residues. DNA for the CDR3: TGTGCCAGCCGGACCCCCGTGGGGTCCACCGACGGGTATGGCTACACCTTC. It encodes CASRTPVGSTDGYGYTF.

This clonotype was seen at least ten times. The chain recombines TRBV2 with TRBJ2-5, with 11 bases that match TRBD2. The J segment lost 2 bases and the V segment lost 6 bases, leaving 5 bases of the junction unmatched. The germline gives CDR1 SNHLY, CDR2 FYNNEI. The CDR3 consists of 15 residues. CDR3 in amino acids: CASRRLAGPQETQYF. In DNA form, the CDR3 reads TGTGCCAGCAGACGACTAGCGGGGCCGCAAGAGACCCAGTACTTC.

This clonotype came up many times. The chain has TRBV24-1 and TRBJ1-2, with D unresolved. Trimming took off 3 bases at V and 4 bases at J, with 8 bases between the two ends. The CDR3 has 13 amino acids. Germline V gene data show CDR1 as KGHDR and CDR2 as SFDVKD. In nucleotides, the CDR3 is TGTGCCACCAGTGATAAGGTTTTCTATGGCTACACCTTC. Its protein product is CATSDKVFYGYTF.

About this clonotype: A much bigger clone sits one base away, suggesting this may be a read error. The V call is TRBV30, the J call TRBJ1-1; no definite D call. The V gene's germline CDR1 is GTSNPN and CDR2 SVGIG (reference sequence). The ends were cut back, 0 bases at V and 4 bases at J, with 9 bases in the middle. CDR3 length: 13 amino acids. The CDR3 DNA sequence: TGTGCCTGGAGTGTATTACGGGCCACTGAAGCTTTCTTT. It encodes CAWSVLRATEAFF.

This clonotype was counted at least ten times. The chain carries TRBV12-3 or TRBV12-4 and TRBJ2-2; 15 nucleotides line up with TRBD2. V trimming: 1 base; J trimming: 9 bases; junction bases outside the gene matches: 6. The CDR3 is 17 amino acids. The CDR3 coding sequence is TGTGCCAGCAGTTTAGAGGGGGGACTAGCGGGAGGAAGGGAGCTGTTTTTT. This codes for CASSLEGGLAGGRELFF.

This clonotype has at least ten counts. The J gene is TRBJ1-4, the V gene TRBV7-2; D possibly corresponds to TRBD1 (6 bases). Per the germline V gene, CDR1 is SGHTA and CDR2 is FQGNSA. V lost 3 bases to trimming and J lost 8 bases, with 13 bases between them. The CDR3 consists of 14 residues. CDR3 sequence (DNA): TGTGCCAGCAGCTTCAGGGGTGGGAGGGAAAAACTGTTTTTT. Amino acids: CASSFRGGREKLFF.

The V and J genes are TRBV20-1 and TRBJ2-3; a weak D match, TRBD2 (6 bases). CDR1 DFQATT and CDR2 SNEGSKA come from the germline V gene (reference sequence). V lost 3 bases and J 3 bases, leaving 19 bases between the germline ends. The CDR3 has 16 residues. For the CDR3, the DNA is TGCAGTGCTAGGGAATTGCGGGGCCTCCGGACAGATACGCAGTATTTT. It translates to CSARELRGLRTDTQYF.

Ten or more counts support this clonotype. CDR3: CASSQGQGGNIQYF. The CDR3 DNA reads TGTGCCAGCAGTCAAGGACAGGGGGGCAACATTCAGTACTTC. The chain links TRBV28 to TRBJ2-4; the match to TRBD1 covers 10 bases. Germline CDR1 reads MDHEN; CDR2 reads SYDVKM. J gave up 7 bases and V 5 bases, and 5 bases lay outside the gene matches. The CDR3 totals 14 residues.

A word on this clonotype: Being one base from a much bigger clone, this may be a read error. In DNA form, the CDR3 reads TGCGCCAGCAGTTCAAGGGACAGATCCTACAATGATCAGTTCTTC. It encodes CASSSRDRSYNDQFF. The chain couples TRBV5-1 to TRBJ2-1, with 7 bases aligning to TRBD1. The CDR3 length is 15 residues. Germline CDR1 SGHRS, CDR2 YFSETQ.

This chain joins TRBV7-2 and TRBJ2-7, with 7 bases aligning to TRBD2. The CDR3 contains 13 residues. J lost 6 bases, V lost 1 base, and 3 bases had no gene match. The V gene's germline CDR1 is SGHTA and CDR2 FQGNSA. CDR3 in amino acids: CASSLGGRSEQYF. In nucleotides, the CDR3 is TGTGCCAGCAGCTTAGGCGGGAGATCCGAGCAGTACTTC.

This clonotype was seen ten or more times. The V gene is TRBV6-1, the J gene TRBJ2-3; D not certain. The V and J ends lost 5 bases and 5 bases respectively, with 14 bases between them. Germline V CDR1 and CDR2: MNHNS, SASEGT. There are 14 residues in the CDR3. CDR3 sequence: CASSNSLEIDTQYF. CDR3 nucleotide sequence: TGTGCCAGCAGTAATTCATTAGAGATAGATACGCAGTATTTT.

At least ten counts were recorded for this clonotype. This rearrangement joins TRBV29-1 to TRBJ1-4, with TRBD1 identical over 9 bases. Germline assignment: CDR1 SQVTM and CDR2 ANQGSEA. Germline trimming cut 6 bases from V and 7 bases from J; bases unmatched to any gene: 6. This CDR3 is built from 13 residues. The CDR3 coding sequence is TGCAGCGTGGGGACAGGGAGGACTGAAAAACTGTTTTTT. Protein product: CSVGTGRTEKLFF.

At least ten counts were recorded for this clonotype. This rearrangement joins TRBV3-1 to TRBJ1-1; TRBD1 is a possible D gene (6 bases). The V end lost 0 bases, the J end lost 0 bases, and 17 bases lay between the germline ends. This CDR3 region has 18 residues. Germline lookup yields CDR1 LGHDT and CDR2 YNNKEL (reference sequence). CDR3 sequence reads: CASSQDPRWQGLNTEAFF. CDR3 bases: TGTGCCAGCAGCCAAGATCCGCGTTGGCAGGGGTTGAACACTGAAGCTTTCTTT.

The chain links TRBV2 to TRBJ1-6; weak D call: TRBD1 (5 bases). The V and J ends lost 6 bases and 7 bases respectively, with 22 bases between them. The CDR3 runs to 17 residues. Germline-derived CDR1 and CDR2 are SNHLY and FYNNEI. CDR3 sequence (DNA): TGTGCCAGCAGACGACAGAGGTCGTTTGGCGGGAATTCACCCCTCCACTTT. Protein: CASRRQRSFGGNSPLHF.

In its sample, this clonotype was seen many times. The chain links TRBV2 to TRBJ1-1; no firm D call. This CDR3 spans 12 amino acids. Germline V gives CDR1 SNHLY, CDR2 FYNNEI. V shed 8 bases and J shed 5 bases, with 12 bases lying between them. CDR3 residues: CASGFQLTEAFF. The CDR3 DNA reads as TGTGCCAGCGGCTTTCAACTTACTGAAGCTTTCTTT.

This clonotype occurred many times. CDR3 residues: CASSLSRSVETQYF. For the CDR3, the DNA is TGTGCCAGCAGCTTAAGTAGAAGTGTCGAGACCCAGTACTTC. This chain joins TRBV11-1 and TRBJ2-5; D is undetermined. Trimming shortened V by 2 bases and J by 5 bases, and 12 bases separated the two germline ends. This CDR3 is built from 14 residues. The germline V gene has CDR1 SGHAT and CDR2 FQDESV (reference sequence).

This clonotype was observed many times. This chain uses TRBV24-1 with TRBJ2-2, with D perhaps matching TRBD2 (6 bases). The CDR3 covers 15 residues. The germline V gene has CDR1 KGHDR and CDR2 SFDVKD. V shed 3 bases and J shed 6 bases, with 13 bases lying between them. Here the CDR3 reads CATSDVGGMPGELFF. The CDR3 bases are TGTGCCACCAGTGATGTGGGAGGAATGCCCGGGGAGCTGTTTTTT.

This clonotype has more than one count but fewer than ten. The rearrangement links TRBV9 to TRBJ2-3; D unresolved. Trimming took off 0 bases at V and 2 bases at J, with 7 bases between the two ends. The CDR3 spans 14 residues. Per the germline V gene, CDR1 is SGDLS and CDR2 is YYNGEE. In DNA, the CDR3 is TGTGCCAGCAGCGTAGTGGGATCCACAGATACGCAGTATTTT. Its protein product is CASSVVGSTDTQYF.

This clonotype has at least ten counts. The CDR3 spells CASSLQGPGELFF. The CDR3 nucleotides are TGTGCCAGTAGTTTACAGGGACCCGGGGAGCTGTTTTTT. The chain links TRBV19 to TRBJ2-2; D is possibly TRBD1 (6 bases). Per the germline V gene, CDR1 is LNHDA and CDR2 is SQIVND (reference sequence). Trimming shortened V by 5 bases and J by 6 bases, and 10 bases separated the two germline ends. The CDR3 is 13 amino acids.

This clonotype was seen at least ten times. The chain uses TRBV5-4 and TRBJ2-7; D ambiguous. Germline assignment: CDR1 SGHNT and CDR2 YYREEE (reference sequence). CDR3 length: 14 amino acids. V lost 0 bases, J lost 2 bases, and 9 bases lay in between. CDR3 DNA: TGTGCCAGCAGCTTGGGTGGGCAACCCTACGAGCAGTACTTC. Its translation: CASSLGGQPYEQYF.

The table lists this clonotype with a few counts. This chain links TRBV27 with TRBJ2-5; 10 bases are a match to TRBD1. Per the germline V gene, CDR1 is MNHEY and CDR2 is SMNVEV (reference sequence). V gave up 6 bases and J gave up 5 bases; unmatched junction bases: 6. The CDR3 sequence is 14 residues long. Here the CDR3 DNA reads TGTGCCAGCAGCCGAGACAGGGGGCCGGAGACCCAGTACTTC. Translated: CASSRDRGPETQYF.